The 19 T cell receptor beta chains in this list originate from one sample, sequenced in a study of tumor and adjacent non-tumor tissue in lung cancer. A modified ARM-PCR protocol with three rounds of nested PCR amplified TCRbeta. TCRdb analysed the multiplex PCR reads with MiXCR anew, one entry per CDR3 protein. The repertoire holds about 110,000 distinct CDR3 sequences, with 84% as singletons. No cell sorting was done before RNA was extracted from the tissue. The sequencing input was lung tumor tissue. Receptors were obtained from a man between 65 and 80 years old with non-small cell lung cancer.

For this clonotype: A read error may produce the germline difference seen at one junction end. The chain has TRBV11-2 and TRBJ2-3, with D unresolved. Germline lookup yields CDR1 SGHAT and CDR2 FQNNGV. The CDR3 extends over 13 amino acids. CDR3 region: CATSGRNTDTKYF. DNA of the CDR3: TGTGCCACGTCTGGTAGGAACACAGATACGAAGTATTTT.

The J gene is TRBJ2-7, the V gene TRBV6-5, with TRBD2 as a possible D gene (6 bases). Germline-derived CDR1 and CDR2 are MNHEY and SVGAGI. The CDR3 has 14 amino acids. The CDR3: CTCTPLAASYEQYF. CDR3 nucleotide sequence: TGTACCTGCACCCCCTTAGCGGCCTCCTACGAGCAGTACTTC.

The chain recombines TRBV6-5 with TRBJ1-6; D not resolved. Germline CDR1 MNHEY, CDR2 SVGAGI. CDR3 length equals 15 residues. CDR3 bases: TGTGTCAGTAGTTATTCCGACGGTACAAATTCACCCCTCCACTTT. Translation: CVSSYSDGTNSPLHF.

As to this clonotype: One junction end disagrees with the germline gene, perhaps due to a read error. The gene calls are TRBV11-2 and TRBJ2-2, with TRBD1 identical over 7 bases. Germline V gene sequence: CDR1 SGHAT, CDR2 FQNNGV. The CDR3 consists of 16 residues. CDR3 nucleotide sequence: TGTGCCAGCAACTTAGTGGGCACAGGGGTTGCCGGGGAGCAGTTTTTC. This gives the protein CASNLVGTGVAGEQFF.

Comments on this clonotype: Germline and junction disagree at one end, which may indicate a read error. V usage is TRBV6-5 and J usage is TRBJ2-6, with D perhaps matching TRBD1 (5 bases). Looked up from germline, CDR1 is MNHEY and CDR2 is SVGAGI. This CDR3 has 15 amino acids. The CDR3 protein is CVSSSPAAGANVVTF. In DNA, the CDR3 is TGTGTCAGCAGTTCTCCGGCGGCTGGGGCCAACGTCGTGACTTTC.

The V gene is TRBV5-5, the J gene TRBJ2-7; possibly TRBD1 for D (5 bases). Germline CDR1 reads SGHKS; CDR2 reads YYEKEE (reference sequence). This CDR3 contains 15 residues. Trimming took off 0 bases at V and 4 bases at J, with 14 bases between the two ends. The CDR3 is CASSLVVGDAYEQYF. The CDR3 bases are TGTGCCAGCAGCTTGGTGGTAGGGGATGCTTACGAGCAGTACTTC.

In its sample, this clonotype was seen a few times. CDR3 residues: CASSCKTTARGGGANVLTF. In nucleotides, the CDR3 is TGCGCCAGCAGCTGTAAAACCACCGCTCGGGGGGGAGGGGCCAACGTCCTGACTTTC. The chain couples TRBV5-1 to TRBJ2-6, with TRBD2 identical over 8 bases. Germline V gene data show CDR1 as SGHRS and CDR2 as YFSETQ. The CDR3 covers 19 residues. V trimming: 3 bases; J trimming: 4 bases; junction bases outside the gene matches: 15.

Notes on this clonotype: A junction boundary mismatches the germline segment, possibly from a read error. The chain carries TRBV6-2 or TRBV6-3 and TRBJ2-2, with 11 bases fitting TRBD1. The germline V gene encodes CDR1 MNHEY and CDR2 SVGEGT. The length of the CDR3 is 16 residues. The CDR3 region has the DNA TGTGCCAGCAGTTATGGACAGGGGGCAGACGCCGGGGTGCTGTTTTTT. Encoded protein: CASSYGQGADAGVLFF.

A word on this clonotype: Likely a read error: the CDR3 ends without its conserved phenylalanine or tryptophan. The genes are TRBV15 and TRBJ1-2; TRBD1 might be the D (5 bases). This CDR3 is 16 amino acids long. Germline V gene data show CDR1 as LNHNV and CDR2 as YYDKDF (reference sequence). The ends were cut back, 0 bases at V and 4 bases at J, with 15 bases in the middle. The CDR3 region is CATSRDGRGSGYGYTS. In DNA, the CDR3 is TGTGCCACCAGCAGAGATGGAAGGGGCTCCGGCTATGGCTACACCTCC.

As for this clonotype: The final CDR3 position lacks the conserved phenylalanine or tryptophan, pointing to a likely read error. The chain couples TRBV14 to TRBJ2-1; perhaps TRBD1 as D (5 bases). The CDR3 is made up of 19 amino acids. CDR1 and CDR2 from the germline V gene are SGHDN and FVKESK. The CDR3 reads CASRQEFLQQVSSYNEQFI. The CDR3 DNA is TGTGCCAGCAGGCAAGAGTTCCTACAACAGGTCAGCTCCTACAATGAGCAGTTCATC.

On this clonotype itself: One end of the junction fails to match germline, which may point to a read error. The chain carries TRBV11-3 and TRBJ2-1; tentatively, D is TRBD1 (6 bases). The CDR3 runs 16 residues. CDR1 and CDR2 (germline): SGHNT, YENEEA. The CDR3 sequence: CASILDPTGRRGEQLF. The CDR3 DNA follows: TGTGCCAGCATCTTAGATCCCACGGGGCGCAGGGGTGAGCAGCTCTTC.

The genes are TRBV5-4 and TRBJ2-7, with TRBD1 matching 9 bases. The germline V gene has CDR1 SGHNT and CDR2 YYREEE (reference sequence). J lost 13 bases, V lost 9 bases, and 17 bases had no gene match. This CDR3 comprises 13 residues. CDR3 DNA: TGTGCCACTTCGCGGGACAGGGACTACGAGTACTACTTC. This sequence encodes CATSRDRDYEYYF. Complete variable domain (other parts from reference TRBV5-4 and TRBJ2-7): ETGVTQSPTHLIKTRGQQVTLRCSSQSGHNTVSWYQQALGQGPQFIFQYYREEENGRGNFPPRFSGLQFPNYSSELNVNALELDDSALYLCATSRDRDYEYYFGPGTRLTVT.

To note about this clonotype: An end of the junction does not agree with germline; a read error may underlie this. The rearrangement joins TRBV11-3 to TRBJ2-1; 14 bases are a match to TRBD2. The CDR3 spans 17 residues. The germline V gene has CDR1 SGHNT and CDR2 YENEEA. CDR3 residues: CANSLLGTSGGHNEQFF. CDR3 nucleotides: TGTGCCAACAGCCTCCTAGGGACTAGCGGGGGCCATAATGAGCAGTTCTTC.

This clonotype was seen just once. V is TRBV4-3 and J is TRBJ2-7; possible D gene TRBD2, 6 bases. The CDR3 has 21 residues. V was trimmed by 1 base and J by 0 bases, leaving 28 bases between them. Germline V CDR1 and CDR2: LGHNA, YSLEER. CDR3 protein: CASSQARNSKGPVGGSYEQYF. The CDR3 DNA sequence: TGCGCCAGCAGCCAAGCCCGTAACTCAAAAGGGCCAGTGGGAGGCTCCTACGAGCAGTACTTC.

As regards this clonotype: The conserved phenylalanine or tryptophan is not found at the CDR3 terminus, so this likely reflects a read error. The chain uses TRBV12-3 or TRBV12-4 and TRBJ1-1; D unclear. Trimming removed 10 bases at V and 3 bases at J, with 15 bases between. The CDR3 covers 13 residues. The chain's CDR3 is CAITVDSHTEAFV. CDR3 coding DNA: TGTGCCATCACGGTTGACTCACACACTGAAGCTTTCGTT.

A word on this clonotype: As the CDR3 is not closed by the conserved phenylalanine or tryptophan, this likely results from a read error. The rearrangement links TRBV19 to TRBJ2-2, with TRBD1 as a possible D gene (6 bases). This CDR3 contains 14 residues. Germline CDR1 is LNHDA and CDR2 is SQIVND (reference sequence). V shed 10 bases and J shed 9 bases, with 21 bases lying between them. As DNA, the CDR3 is TGTGCCACTCAGAAAACCACAGGGCTCAGGGAGCTGTTTTTA. As protein: CATQKTTGLRELFL.

Turning to this clonotype: A much bigger clone sits one base away, suggesting this may be a read error. This chain connects TRBV5-1 to TRBJ1-2; no definite D call. The germline CDR1 and CDR2 sequences are SGHRS and YFSETQ. This CDR3 has 15 amino acids. The CDR3 DNA is TGCACCAGCAGCTTGGCCGGAGGGAAAGGGTATGGCTACACCTTC. Translation: CTSSLAGGKGYGYTF.

Notes on this clonotype: This CDR3 fails to terminate in the conserved phenylalanine or tryptophan, so it likely reflects a read error. Because the CDR3's place on the DNA is in doubt, the DNA is left out and the CDR3 is given as listed by TCRdb. The V gene is TRBV6-1, the J gene TRBJ1-2; the D call TRBD1 from the table was never checked on the DNA. A total of 12 residues make up the CDR3, ends included. Germline loops: CDR1 MNHNS, CDR2 SASEGT. This chain's CDR3 is CAISEVDREKTL.

A single count supports this clonotype. A read error may produce the germline difference seen at one junction end. The chain links TRBV20-1 to TRBJ1-6; perhaps TRBD1 as D (5 bases). In germline, CDR1 is DFQATT, CDR2 SNEGSKA (reference sequence). The CDR3 is 15 amino acids. The CDR3 DNA reads as TGCAGTGTTAGAGATTCGGGACCGACCAATTCACCCCTCCACTTT. It is translated as CSVRDSGPTNSPLHF.